The T cell receptor beta chain described here comes from a study of cytomegalovirus exposure and HLA in healthy donors. About the study: In an earlier analysis, 95 million to 130 million unique TCR beta sequences were found from 200 million or so T cells. Study results and caveats: As was reported, the classifier diagnosed cytomegalovirus status with high specificity and sensitivity. Most of the TCR beta V segments (in an earlier analysis) were productive either about 87% or about 30% of the time.

CDR3 size: 14 residues. Germline lookup yields CDR1 SNHLY and CDR2 FYNNEI. Trimming cost V 3 bases and J 1 base, with 9 bases left between them. About this clone itself: Its antigen is currently unknown.

Amplification used 60 Vbeta primers and 13 Jbeta primers. Here immunoSEQ multiplex PCR was the method, and the copy in TCRdb shows in-frame clones only, minus some. This table holds fewer than 200,000 clones. The sequencing input was PBMCs. This sequence joins TRBV2 and TRBJ1-2; D not certain. This TCR was recovered from a woman aged 55 to 70 in good health and CMV-seronegative. The CDR3 region has the DNA TGTGCCAGCAGTGATAATGGCAATAACTATGGCTACACCTTC. Translating gives CASSDNGNNYGYTF.